This T cell receptor beta chain was recorded in a study of molecular identifiers for immune sequencing clone quantification. Looking at the study overall: With replicates, the RNA of about 20,000 or 100,000 naive CD8 cells was split five ways and four were sequenced.

On this clonotype itself: No antigen is known for it.

General study findings and limits: Jurkat TCR RNA spiked in from one cell could reportedly be detected among one million naive cells. Over 99% of CMV-specific effector molecules, but under 1% of naive ones, were in clones above 20 copies.

With listed TCR primers and previously described methods, bulk TCR libraries were prepared. One entry per CDR3 protein, called by TCRdb with MiXCR from the PCR reads. The sample carries about half a million distinct CDR3 sequences, roughly 26% recorded once. This CDR3 spans 13 amino acids. The ends were cut back, 1 base at V and 7 bases at J, with 11 bases in the middle. The germline V gene encodes CDR1 MNHEY and CDR2 SVGEGT. This sequence was found in a human donor in good health. Some libraries in this study had Jurkat cell RNA spiked in. V usage is TRBV6-2 or TRBV6-3 and J usage is TRBJ2-7; no reliable D call. Source material: naive CD8+ T cells from blood, with Jurkat cell RNA spiked in. Subset meaning: FACS-sorted CD8+CD4-CCR7+CD45RA+ naive T cells. CDR3 residues: CASSYYDAEEQYF. In nucleotides, the CDR3 is TGTGCCAGCAGTTACTACGACGCTGAGGAGCAGTACTTC.